Listed here are 5 T cell receptor beta chains from one sample, sequenced in a study of tumor-infiltrating lymphocytes in oesophageal squamous cell carcinoma. Via MiXCR, TCRdb re-called the PCR reads, giving one row per CDR3 protein. The table includes some 19,000 distinct CDR3 sequences, 36% detected once. The specimen was esophageal tumor tissue. Source of these receptors: a male donor with esophageal squamous cell carcinoma.

The gene calls are TRBV19 and TRBJ2-4; weak D call: TRBD1 (5 bases). Trimming left V 3 bases short and J 13 bases short, with 34 bases between. There are 19 residues in the CDR3. Germline CDR1 is LNHDA and CDR2 is SQIVND (reference sequence). The CDR3 region is CASSMVRVRSNLHMDTQYF. CDR3 DNA sequence: TGTGCCAGTAGTATGGTCAGGGTTAGATCTAACCTACACATGGATACGCAGTACTTC.

This clonotype is medium-sized in the sample. This chain uses TRBV12-3 or TRBV12-4 with TRBJ2-6; D is unresolved. The CDR3 is made up of 13 amino acids. Trimming left V 6 bases short and J 0 bases short, with 3 bases between. CDR3 in amino acids: CASSHSGANVLTF. The CDR3, as DNA: TGTGCCAGCAGCCACTCTGGGGCCAACGTCCTGACTTTC.

Note on this clonotype: At one boundary the junction diverges from the germline segment, which might be a read error. This chain connects TRBV7-6 to TRBJ2-2; no clear D. The CDR3 is 12 residues long. Germline V gene lookup returns CDR1 SGHVS and CDR2 FNYEAQ. The CDR3 DNA follows: TGTGCTAGCAGCCATCCTCGAGGGGAGCTGTTTTTT. This gives the protein CASSHPRGELFF.

The chain uses TRBV2 and TRBJ1-1; no reliable D call. The V end lost 6 bases, the J end lost 4 bases, and 6 bases lay between the germline ends. CDR1 SNHLY and CDR2 FYNNEI come from the germline V gene. The CDR3 totals 11 residues. CDR3 amino acids: CASSPATEAFF. CDR3 bases: TGTGCCAGCAGCCCGGCCACTGAAGCTTTCTTT.

This clonotype is deemed medium-sized. The CDR3 DNA is TGTGCCAGCAGTGAATGGGGTACTACGCAGTATTTT. This gives the protein CASSEWGTTQYF. The chain carries TRBV6-1 and TRBJ2-3; no clear D. In germline, CDR1 is MNHNS, CDR2 SASEGT. The CDR3 has 12 residues. V lost 2 bases, J lost 8 bases, and 8 bases lay in between.